The sequence of this T cell receptor beta chain was determined in a study of blood T cells in healthy people across ages. Study findings and constraints: Any changes in expanded clonotypes were possibly confounded, as donor CMV status remained unknown. Long-lived donors exceeded aged donors in naive CD4+ cells and diversity.

Caucasian, healthy and from Russia, the donors were aged between about 6 and 90. Using a J-beta primer mix together with a sample-barcoded 5' primer, a second PCR was run for about 7 to 12 cycles. TCRdb reprocessed the 5' RACE reads via MiXCR and lists one record per CDR3 protein. This repertoire shows about 670,000 distinct CDR3 sequences, approximately 52% found once; its top ten account for roughly 12%. CDR3 length: 14 amino acids. The germline V gene has CDR1 MDHEN and CDR2 SYDVKM. On this clonotype: Its antigen is unidentified. A much larger clone differs from this one at a single base, so this may be a read error.

V gene TRBV28 combines with J gene TRBJ2-5, with D possibly matching TRBD2 (5 bases). Sequenced material: blood. This receptor was identified in a woman of 80 years or more in good health. The CDR3 coding sequence is TGTGCCAGCAGTTTAGCGGGCCCCCAAGAGGCCCAGTACTTC. Translation gives CASSLAGPQEAQYF. The full variable domain, with the rest looked up from reference TRBV28 and TRBJ2-5, is DVKVTQSSRYLVKRTGEKVFLECVQDMDHENMFWYRQDPGLGLRLIYFSYDVKMKEKGDIPEGYSVSREKKERFSLILESASTNQTSMYLCASSLAGPQEAQYFGPGTRLLVL.